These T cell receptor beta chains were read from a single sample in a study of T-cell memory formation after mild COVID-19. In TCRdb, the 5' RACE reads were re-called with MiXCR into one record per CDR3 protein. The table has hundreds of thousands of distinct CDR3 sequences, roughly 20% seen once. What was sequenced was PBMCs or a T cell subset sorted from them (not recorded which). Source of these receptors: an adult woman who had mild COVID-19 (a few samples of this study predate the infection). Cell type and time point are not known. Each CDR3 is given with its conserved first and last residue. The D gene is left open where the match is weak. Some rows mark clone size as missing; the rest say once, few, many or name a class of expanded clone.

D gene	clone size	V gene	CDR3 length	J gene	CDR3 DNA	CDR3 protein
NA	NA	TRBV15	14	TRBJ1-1	TGTGCCACCAGCAGGGGCCCTTCGGAGGCTGAAGCTTTCTTT	CATSRGPSEAEAFF
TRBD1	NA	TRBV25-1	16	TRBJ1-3	TGTGCCAGCAGTGAGTCGACAGGGTTAACCGGAAACACCATATATTTT	CASSESTGLTGNTIYF
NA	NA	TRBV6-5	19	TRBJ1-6	TGTGCCAGCAGTTACTCCAATGGTGTGGGTTTGGCGGTGAATTCACCCCTCCACTTT	CASSYSNGVGLAVNSPLHF
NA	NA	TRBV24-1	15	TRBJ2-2	TGTGCCACCAGTGATCGAAACCCTAACACCGGGGAGCTGTTTTTT	CATSDRNPNTGELFF
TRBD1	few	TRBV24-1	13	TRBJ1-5	TGTGCCGCCGGGACAGGGGGCAATCAGCCCCAGCATTTT	CAAGTGGNQPQHF
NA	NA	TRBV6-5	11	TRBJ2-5	TGTGCCAGCACGCAAGGGAAGACCCAGTACTTC	CASTQGKTQYF
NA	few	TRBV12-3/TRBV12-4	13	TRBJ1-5	TGTGCCAGCAGTTTAGACGGTTCGTGGCCCCAGCATTTT	CASSLDGSWPQHF
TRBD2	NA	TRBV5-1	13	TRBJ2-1	TGCGCCAGCAGCACCGGGACTAGGGATGAGCAGTTCTTC	CASSTGTRDEQFF
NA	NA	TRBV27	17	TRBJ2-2	TGTGCCAGCAGTCCCCCCCAGGGACTGATTAACACCGGGGAGCTGTTTTTT	CASSPPQGLINTGELFF
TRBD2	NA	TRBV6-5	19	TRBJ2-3	TGTGCCAGCAGTTACCGCGGGACTAGCGGGGGGTGGGTCACAGATACGCAGTATTTT	CASSYRGTSGGWVTDTQYF
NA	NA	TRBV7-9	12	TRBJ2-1	TGTGCCAGCAGTTCGGCTGGATATGAGCAGTTCTTC	CASSSAGYEQFF
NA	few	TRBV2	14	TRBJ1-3	TGTGCCACCGGACTTACCTCCTCTGGAAACACCATATATTTT	CATGLTSSGNTIYF
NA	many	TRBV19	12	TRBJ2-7	TGTGCCAGTAAGGGATTGGGGTCCGAGCAGTACTTC	CASKGLGSEQYF
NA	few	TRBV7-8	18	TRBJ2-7	TGTGCCAGCAGCCGGGAAGGCGAGGAAACCTATCTATTTTACGAGCAGTACTTC	CASSREGEETYLFYEQYF
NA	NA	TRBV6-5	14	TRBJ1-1	TGTGCCAGCACCCAAGGGACAATGAACACTGAAGCTTTCTTT	CASTQGTMNTEAFF
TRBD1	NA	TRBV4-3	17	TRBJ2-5	TGCGCCAGCAGCCCAAGACAGGGTGCTCTCATAGGGGAGACCCAGTACTTC	CASSPRQGALIGETQYF
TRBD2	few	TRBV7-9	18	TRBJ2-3	TGTGCCAGCAGCGTTCCGGGACTAGCGGGATCTAGCACAGATACGCAGTATTTT	CASSVPGLAGSSTDTQYF
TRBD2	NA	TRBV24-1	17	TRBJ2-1	TGTGCCACCAGTTGGACTACTAGCGGGAGACCTTACAATGAGCAGTTCTTC	CATSWTTSGRPYNEQFF
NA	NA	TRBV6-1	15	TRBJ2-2	TGTGCCAGCACCCCCCAGGGTTGGAACACCGGGGAGCTGTTTTTT	CASTPQGWNTGELFF
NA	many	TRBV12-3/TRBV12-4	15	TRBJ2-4	TGTGCCAGCAGTCCACCACAGCTAGCCAAAAACATTCAGTACTTC	CASSPPQLAKNIQYF
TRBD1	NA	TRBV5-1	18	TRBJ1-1	TGCGCCAGCAGCTTGAATATTTTACAGGGGGCCCTGAACACTGAAGCTTTCTTT	CASSLNILQGALNTEAFF
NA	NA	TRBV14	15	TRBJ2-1	TGTGCCAGCAGCCGCACGGGACTCCCGGTGAATGAGCAGTTCTTC	CASSRTGLPVNEQFF
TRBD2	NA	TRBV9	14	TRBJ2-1	TGTGCCAGCAGCGTATCGACTAGCACGGATGAGCAGTTCTTC	CASSVSTSTDEQFF
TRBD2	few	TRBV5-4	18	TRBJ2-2	TGTGCCAGCAGCTTGGCCAGCGGGGCCACAGGACCTACCGGGGAGCTGTTTTTT	CASSLASGATGPTGELFF
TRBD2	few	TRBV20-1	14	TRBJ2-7	TGCAGTGCTAGAAGCGGGAGGGCCAGGGGGGAGCAGTACTTC	CSARSGRARGEQYF
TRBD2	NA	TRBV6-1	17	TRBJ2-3	TGTGCCAGCAGCCCCCGACTAGCGTCTCCTAGCACAGATACGCAGTATTTT	CASSPRLASPSTDTQYF
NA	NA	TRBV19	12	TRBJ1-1	TGTGCCAGTAGTATTGGGGTATCTGAAGCTTTCTTT	CASSIGVSEAFF
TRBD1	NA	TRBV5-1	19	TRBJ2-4	TGCGCCAGCAGCTTGCCCGATAACAGGGGGCCGGAGGCCAAAAACATTCAGTACTTC	CASSLPDNRGPEAKNIQYF
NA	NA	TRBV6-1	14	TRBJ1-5	TGTGCCAGCAGTGAAGCAGAACCCCCGTGGCCCCAGCATTTT	CASSEAEPPWPQHF
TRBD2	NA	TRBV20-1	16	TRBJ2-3	TGCAGTGCTGGCGGGCGGGGGGGCACTACGACAGATACGCAGTATTTT	CSAGGRGGTTTDTQYF
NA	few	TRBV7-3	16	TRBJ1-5	TGTGCCAGCAGCTTAACGGGTCTCAGGGACGATCAGCCCCAGCATTTT	CASSLTGLRDDQPQHF
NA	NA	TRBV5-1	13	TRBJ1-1	TGCGCCAGCAGCTTGGTTGGGAATCCTGAAGCTTTCTTT	CASSLVGNPEAFF
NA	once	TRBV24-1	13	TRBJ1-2	TGTGCCACCATCCTCGGGACGAAGAAGAGATACACCTTC	CATILGTKKRYTF
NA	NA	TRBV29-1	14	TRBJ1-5	TGCAGCGTTGAAACAGGTAATAGCAATCAGCCCCAGCATTTT	CSVETGNSNQPQHF
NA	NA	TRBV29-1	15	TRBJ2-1	TGCAGCGTTGAAAGCAGCCTCTACGTTGGGGATGAGCAGTTCTTC	CSVESSLYVGDEQFF
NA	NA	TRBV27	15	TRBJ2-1	TGTGCCAGCAGCGACCTTAACGGGTCGCCCGATGAGCAGTTCTTC	CASSDLNGSPDEQFF